This T cell receptor (beta chain) was observed in a study of identical twins. TCRdb re-analysed the 5' RACE reads in MiXCR, keeping a single row per CDR3 protein. Of 310,000 or so distinct CDR3 sequences in the sample, roughly 8.6% are singletons; the top ten hold around 7.1%. CDR3 length: 13 amino acids. Per germline, CDR1 ENHRY and CDR2 SYGVKD. Trimming pared 4 bases from V and 1 base from J, leaving 8 bases between. Concerning this clonotype: What it recognizes is unknown.

Whole-study results and caveats: Out-of-frame alpha sequences common to twins exhibited a surplus of low generation probability.

The same data also contributed to another study, on yellow fever vaccine responses in identical twins.

The chain recombines TRBV10-3 with TRBJ2-7, with D tentatively TRBD1 (6 bases). The sequenced material came from CD8+ T cells sorted from blood. This TCR came from a woman aged 18-29 years in good health. CDR3 loop: CAISGTVSYEQYF. The CDR3 DNA is TGTGCCATCAGTGGGACAGTTTCCTACGAGCAGTACTTC.